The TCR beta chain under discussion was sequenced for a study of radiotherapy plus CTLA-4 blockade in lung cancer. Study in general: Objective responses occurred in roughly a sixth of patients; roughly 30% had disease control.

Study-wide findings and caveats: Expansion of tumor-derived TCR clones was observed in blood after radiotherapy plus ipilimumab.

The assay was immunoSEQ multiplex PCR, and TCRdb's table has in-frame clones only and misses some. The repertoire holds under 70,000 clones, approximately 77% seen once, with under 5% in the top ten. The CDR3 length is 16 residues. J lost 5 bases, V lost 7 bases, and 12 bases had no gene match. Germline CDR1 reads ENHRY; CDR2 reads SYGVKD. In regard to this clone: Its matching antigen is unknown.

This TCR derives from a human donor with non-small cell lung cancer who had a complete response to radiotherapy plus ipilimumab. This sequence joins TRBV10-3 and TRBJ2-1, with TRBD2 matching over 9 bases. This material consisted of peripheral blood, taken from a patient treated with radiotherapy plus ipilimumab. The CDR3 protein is CAIKTRAAGGDNEQFF. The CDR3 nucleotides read TGTGCCATCAAAACCCGGGCAGCGGGAGGTGACAATGAGCAGTTCTTC.